The 7 T cell receptor beta chains presented below share a single source sample, sequenced in a study of T cell responses to AZD1222 COVID-19 vaccine. The data were produced by immunoSEQ multiplex PCR, yet TCRdb's version contains in-frame clones alone and is incomplete. The sample includes 75,000 to 100,000 clones, roughly nine tenths of them seen just once. The sequences come from peripheral blood, collected on day 0 of AZD1222 vaccination. All receptors derive from an adult in good health.

The J gene is TRBJ1-4, the V gene TRBV6-2 or TRBV6-3, with 7 nucleotides matching TRBD1. V dropped 6 bases and J dropped 8; count of bases not matched to a gene: 9. The CDR3 has 14 amino acids. Looked up from germline, CDR1 is MNHEY and CDR2 is SVGEGT. In nucleotides, the CDR3 is TGTGCCAGCAGCAGACAGGGAGGGGTGGAAAAACTGTTTTTT. Residues: CASSRQGGVEKLFF.

The genes are TRBV5-1 and TRBJ2-1; 9 bases line up with TRBD1. After removal of 3 bases from V and 7 bases from J, the junction contained 2 bases not matched to a gene. The CDR3 extends over 13 amino acids. From germline, CDR1 is SGHRS and CDR2 YFSETQ. CDR3: CASSSGTGNEQFF. CDR3 DNA: TGCGCCAGCAGCTCGGGGACAGGGAATGAGCAGTTCTTC.

The chain carries TRBV6-6 and TRBJ1-3; D is ambiguous. The germline gives CDR1 MNHNY, CDR2 SVGAGI (reference sequence). Trimming stripped 8 bases from V and 4 bases from J, with 3 bases between. This CDR3 region has 10 residues. Here the CDR3 DNA reads TGTGCCAGCTTAGGAAACACCATATATTTT. Its protein is CASLGNTIYF.

The V call is TRBV3-1 (or the pseudogene TRBV3-2), the J call TRBJ2-7, with D possibly being TRBD1 (6 bases). The germline V and J ends were trimmed by 0 bases and 5 bases, with 11 bases remaining between them. The CDR3 runs to 14 residues. Germline V CDR1 and CDR2: LGHDT, YNNKEL (reference sequence). The CDR3 DNA reads as TGTGCCAGCAGCCAAGAAGCAGGGGCGGACGAGCAGTACTTC. Protein product: CASSQEAGADEQYF.

This clone was detected a few times. The chain couples TRBV2 to TRBJ2-5; 7 bases fit TRBD2. The J segment lost 1 base and the V segment lost 6 bases, leaving 14 bases of the junction unmatched. Germline V gene sequence: CDR1 SNHLY, CDR2 FYNNEI. The CDR3 length is 17 residues. As DNA, the CDR3 is TGTGCCAGCAGCTCCTTTGCCAGCGGGGTGACCCAAGAGACCCAGTACTTC. It is translated as CASSSFASGVTQETQYF.

The genes are TRBV11-3 and TRBJ2-7, with D unclear. CDR3 length: 15 amino acids. The germline CDR1 and CDR2 sequences are SGHNT and YENEEA. The V gene lost 0 bases and the J gene lost 2 bases, with 11 bases spanning the gap. The CDR3 sequence: CASSLEAGPTYEQYF. The CDR3, as DNA: TGTGCCAGCAGCTTAGAGGCAGGTCCTACCTACGAGCAGTACTTC.

In DNA, the CDR3 is TGTGCCAGCAGCTCGGGCAGGTCCTATGGCTACACCTTC. Its protein is CASSSGRSYGYTF. The rearrangement links TRBV5-5 to TRBJ1-2; no clear D. Trimming took 3 bases from V and 4 from J, leaving 10 bases between them. This CDR3 contains 13 residues. From germline, CDR1 is SGHKS and CDR2 YYEKEE (reference sequence).